This T cell receptor (beta chain) was documented in a study of OX40 agonist ivuxolimab in advanced cancers. About the research overall: Ivuxolimab doses were 0.01, 0.1, 0.3, 1.5, 3 or 10 mg/kg every 2 weeks.

The germline V gene has CDR1 ENHRY and CDR2 SYGVKD. V was cut by 3 bases and J by 5 bases, with 9 bases left in between. CDR3 length: 13 residues. Profiling relied on immunoSEQ multiplex PCR, and the TCRdb table lists in-frame clones only, not all of them. Here the sample spans approximately 72,000 clones, 80% to 90% being singletons. The TCR sequence derives from an adult with an advanced solid tumor such as melanoma, head and neck, liver or kidney cancer. The chain has TRBV10-3 and TRBJ2-3, with no clear D. Sequences were derived from CD4+ or CD8+ T cells sorted from blood, sampled in a trial of the OX40 agonist ivuxolimab. CDR3 DNA sequence: TGTGCCATCAGTGACCAGATAAGAGATACGCAGTATTTT. It is translated as CAISDQIRDTQYF.